This T cell receptor (beta chain) was recovered during a study of glioma-infiltrating T cells. Overall study findings and caveats: Tissue-blood divergence was below expectation in non-neoplastic patients, above in gliomas. CDR3 overlap between tissue and blood was very small.

The ends were cut back, 3 bases at V and 6 bases at J, with 9 bases in the middle. This CDR3 region has 12 residues. Germline V CDR1 and CDR2: KGHSY, FQNENV. Using RNA template, CDR3s of TCR alpha and beta were amplified with iRepertoire arm-PCR. For one-step reverse transcription and amplification, roughly 100-400 ng of tissue mRNA or PBMC total RNA was used. TCRdb re-analysed the multiplex PCR reads in MiXCR, keeping a single row per CDR3 protein. The table lists about 99,000 distinct CDR3 sequences, about 30% of them singletons. Regarding this clonotype: Its antigen is not identified.

This sequence was found in a human donor with low-grade glioma or glioblastoma, undergoing nonglioma brain surgery, or in good health (not recorded which). This sequence joins TRBV16 and TRBJ2-7; D remains ambiguous. The sequencing sample was made of glioma tissue, nonneoplastic brain tissue, or PBMCs (not recorded which). The CDR3 coding sequence is TGTGCCAGCAGCCACCCCCTCTCCGAGCAGTACTTC. This encodes CASSHPLSEQYF.